This entry features one T cell receptor (beta chain) sequence. What it binds is unknown. The TRB libraries of cDNA were built by UMI-labeled 5' RACE. No DNA is given; TCRdb re-called the 5' RACE reads and lists each CDR3 protein once. Recorded here are around 29,000 distinct CDR3 sequences; the top ten clones represent roughly 10%. This CDR3 spans 17 amino acids. Germline values: CDR1 SNHLY, CDR2 FYNNEI. The data stem from a study of CXCR3-negative and CXCR3-positive naive CD8 T cells. In the study overall: TRB reads totalled about 135 million, about 1.5 +/- 0.3 million per library. Study-level points and caveats: Because surface CD5 did not distinguish the naive subsets, TCR strength was inferred from TRB CDR3 properties. Diversity was high in both naive subsets and much lower in memory cells. Memory, not naive, CXCR3-negative and CXCR3-positive cells differed in TRBV-TRBJ usage.

The sequenced material came from memory CD8+ T cells from blood. This TCR came from a human donor in good health. Some clones in this sample may be carry-over from other donors' samples. The chain has TRBV2 and TRBJ2-1; TCRdb picks TRBD2, but there is no DNA to check that call. CDR3 protein: CASSEAGGLAGRNEQFF.